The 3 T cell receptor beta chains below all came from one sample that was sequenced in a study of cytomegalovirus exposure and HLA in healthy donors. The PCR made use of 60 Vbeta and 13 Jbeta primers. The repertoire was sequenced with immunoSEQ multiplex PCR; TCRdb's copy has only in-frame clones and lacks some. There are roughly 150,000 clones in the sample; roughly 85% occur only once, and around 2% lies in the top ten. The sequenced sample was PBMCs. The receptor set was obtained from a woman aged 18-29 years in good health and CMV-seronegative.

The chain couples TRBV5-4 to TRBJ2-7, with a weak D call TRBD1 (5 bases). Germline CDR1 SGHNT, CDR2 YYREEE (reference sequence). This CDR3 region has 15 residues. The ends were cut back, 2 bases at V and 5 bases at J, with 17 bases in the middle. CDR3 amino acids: CASSFNSRAGNEQYF. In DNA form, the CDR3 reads TGTGCCAGCAGCTTTAACTCCCGGGCAGGGAACGAGCAGTACTTC.

CDR3: CASSTGTGELFF. The CDR3 bases are TGTGCCAGCAGTACAGGGACCGGGGAGCTGTTTTTT. The rearrangement links TRBV6-5 to TRBJ2-2, with D maybe TRBD1 (6 bases). Trimming removed 5 bases from V and 5 bases from J, with 6 bases in between. The germline gives CDR1 MNHEY, CDR2 SVGAGI. CDR3 size: 12 residues.

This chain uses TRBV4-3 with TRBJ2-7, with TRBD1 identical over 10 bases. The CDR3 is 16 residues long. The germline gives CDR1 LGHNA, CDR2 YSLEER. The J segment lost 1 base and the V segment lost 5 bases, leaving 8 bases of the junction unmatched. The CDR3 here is CASSFSGTGESYEQYF. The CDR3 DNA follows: TGCGCCAGCAGCTTTAGCGGGACAGGGGAATCCTACGAGCAGTACTTC.